Below, 30 T cell receptor beta chains from the same sample are listed, as sequenced in a study of cytomegalovirus exposure and HLA in healthy donors. 60 Vbeta and 13 Jbeta primers were used in PCR. Clones were sequenced by immunoSEQ multiplex PCR, and TCRdb holds only the in-frame ones, with some missing. Seen here are about 70,000 clones, roughly nine tenths observed once, and the top ten hold roughly an eighth. The material sequenced was PBMCs. The receptor source for this set is a woman aged 25 to 39 in good health and CMV-seropositive.

The V gene is TRBV10-2, the J gene TRBJ2-7; 9 bases fit TRBD2. The CDR3 is made up of 16 amino acids. CDR1 WSHSY and CDR2 SAAADI come from the germline V gene. Trimming removed 1 base from V and 4 bases from J; junction bases left unmatched: 8. The CDR3, as DNA: TGCGCCAGCAGTGAGTTTACGTCTAGCGGGAAATACGAGCAGTACTTC. This gives the protein CASSEFTSSGKYEQYF.

This chain joins TRBV9 and TRBJ2-2; 12 bases align to TRBD1. The CDR3 spans 14 residues. Germline assignment: CDR1 SGDLS and CDR2 YYNGEE. The trim removed 3 bases at V and 8 bases at J, leaving 2 bases unmatched. CDR3 sequence: CASSEGQGAGELFF. For the CDR3, the DNA is TGTGCCAGCAGCGAGGGACAGGGGGCTGGGGAGCTGTTTTTT.

The chain employs TRBV6-5 and TRBJ1-2; D gene ambiguous. Germline CDR1 and CDR2: MNHEY and SVGAGI. The V gene lost 6 bases and the J gene lost 7 bases, with 12 bases spanning the gap. The CDR3 has 12 residues. CDR3 region: CASRKGGFGYTF. CDR3 bases: TGTGCCAGCAGAAAAGGAGGTTTTGGCTACACCTTC.

The rearrangement joins TRBV15 to TRBJ2-3; a possible D gene is TRBD2 (5 bases). Trimming cost V 2 bases and J 3 bases, with 9 bases left between them. The CDR3 spans 14 residues. Germline CDR1 and CDR2: LNHNV and YYDKDF (reference sequence). CDR3 sequence: CATSRFLATDTQYF. CDR3 DNA sequence: TGTGCCACCAGCAGATTCCTAGCTACAGATACGCAGTATTTT. Full variable domain (rest looked up from reference TRBV15 and TRBJ2-3): DAMVIQNPRYQVTQFGKPVTLSCSQTLNHNVMYWYQQKSSQAPKLLFHYYDKDFNNEADTPDNFQSRRPNTSFCFLDIRSPGLGDTAMYLCATSRFLATDTQYFGPGTRLTVL.

V usage is TRBV6-1 and J usage is TRBJ1-1; 8 bases line up with TRBD1. The CDR3 spans 15 residues. Germline CDR1 MNHNS, CDR2 SASEGT. Trimming cost V 5 bases and J 6 bases; bases outside gene matches: 11. CDR3 DNA sequence: TGTGCCAGCAGTCAAATGACAGGGGCGTTCCCTGAAGCTTTCTTT. It specifies CASSQMTGAFPEAFF.

Only a few counts were recorded for this clone. The V gene is TRBV2, the J gene TRBJ2-2, with unresolved D. The length of the CDR3 is 11 residues. Per germline, CDR1 SNHLY and CDR2 FYNNEI. V dropped 6 bases and J dropped 9 bases, with 8 bases sitting between them. Here the CDR3 DNA reads TGTGCCAGCAGCTTTCCTAGGGAGCTGTTTTTT. Translation: CASSFPRELFF. The full variable domain, its missing parts supplied by reference TRBV2 and TRBJ2-2, is EPEVTQTPSHQVTQMGQEVILRCVPISNHLYFYWYRQILGQKVEFLVSFYNNEISEKSEIFDDQFSVERPDGSNFTLKIRSTKLEDSAMYFCASSFPRELFFGEGSRLTVL.

The chain joins TRBV7-6 to TRBJ2-2; D gene ambiguous. The CDR3 totals 16 residues. CDR1 is SGHVS and CDR2 is FNYEAQ in the germline V gene. V was trimmed by 1 base and J by 0 bases, leaving 9 bases between them. The CDR3 coding sequence is TGTGCCAGCAGCTTAGGTACAACCGCGAACACCGGGGAGCTGTTTTTT. Encoded protein: CASSLGTTANTGELFF.

V is TRBV6-5 and J is TRBJ1-4; the D gene is possibly TRBD1 (5 bases). Germline V CDR1 and CDR2: MNHEY, SVGAGI. The V gene lost 2 bases and the J gene lost 6 bases, with 13 bases spanning the gap. The CDR3 has 15 residues. The CDR3 loop is CASSYRAGSYEKLFF. As DNA, the CDR3 is TGTGCCAGCAGTTACAGGGCAGGGTCATATGAAAAACTGTTTTTT.

This clone was observed once. V is TRBV5-1 and J is TRBJ2-5; 9 positions match TRBD2. Germline V gives CDR1 SGHRS, CDR2 YFSETQ. After removal of 0 bases from V and 5 bases from J, the junction contained 20 bases not matched to a gene. CDR3 length: 20 residues. This CDR3 is CASSLGALRSGSPGRETQYF. The CDR3 DNA sequence: TGCGCCAGCAGCTTGGGGGCCCTACGTAGCGGGAGCCCAGGGCGGGAGACCCAGTACTTC. The full variable domain, with the rest looked up from reference TRBV5-1 and TRBJ2-5, is KAGVTQTPRYLIKTRGQQVTLSCSPISGHRSVSWYQQTPGQGLQFLFEYFSETQRNKGNFPGRFSGRQFSNSRSEMNVSTLELGDSALYLCASSLGALRSGSPGRETQYFGPGTRLLVL.

The rearrangement links TRBV10-3 to TRBJ1-2; D possibly corresponds to TRBD1 (6 bases). This CDR3 contains 17 residues. Trimming stripped 2 bases from V and 6 bases from J, with 22 bases between. The V gene's germline CDR1 is ENHRY and CDR2 SYGVKD. For the CDR3, the DNA is TGTGCCATCAGTGAGATTTTGACAGGATTCCTATCGAATGGCTACACCTTC. Protein sequence: CAISEILTGFLSNGYTF.

The gene calls are TRBV6-1 and TRBJ1-2; maybe TRBD1 (6 bases). Between the trimmed V and J ends, which lost 9 bases and 2 bases, there was a span of 13 bases. Germline V gives CDR1 MNHNS, CDR2 SASEGT. This CDR3 has 13 residues. The CDR3 nucleotides are TGTGCCAGTAGTCACAGGGAAAACTATGGCTACACCTTC. Translating it yields CASSHRENYGYTF.

This rearrangement joins TRBV4-1 to TRBJ2-1; a possible D gene is TRBD2 (6 bases). V lost 2 bases to trimming and J lost 2 bases, with 10 bases between them. This CDR3 comprises 15 residues. Germline V gene sequence: CDR1 MGHRA, CDR2 YSYEKL. The CDR3 DNA is TGCGCCAGCAGCCAACTACTAGCTCCCTACAATGAGCAGTTCTTC. Translation gives CASSQLLAPYNEQFF.

V usage is TRBV9 and J usage is TRBJ1-2, with D possibly being TRBD1 (5 bases). V lost 3 bases and J 3 bases, leaving 18 bases between the germline ends. CDR3 length: 16 residues. Germline V lookup: CDR1 SGDLS, CDR2 YYNGEE. The DNA of the CDR3 is TGTGCCAGCAGCGCGCTGCACCGGGGGTTCCACTATGGCTACACCTTC. Translated: CASSALHRGFHYGYTF. The full variable domain, with the rest looked up from reference TRBV9 and TRBJ1-2, is DSGVTQTPKHLITATGQRVTLRCSPRSGDLSVYWYQQSLDQGLQFLIQYYNGEERAKGNILERFSAQQFPDLHSELNLSSLELGDSALYFCASSALHRGFHYGYTFGSGTRLTVV.

CDR3 nucleotide sequence: TGCAGCGCTCTTATGACAGGGGGCTACACCTTC. This encodes CSALMTGGYTF. The chain carries TRBV29-1 and TRBJ1-2, with 7 bases aligning to TRBD1. Per germline, CDR1 SQVTM and CDR2 ANQGSEA. This CDR3 region has 11 residues. The V and J ends lost 7 bases and 8 bases, in that order; junction bases with no gene match: 7. The full variable domain, completed using reference TRBV29-1 and TRBJ1-2, is SAVISQKPSRDICQRGTSLTIQCQVDSQVTMMFWYRQQPGQSLTLIATANQGSEATYESGFVIDKFPISRPNLTFSTLTVSNMSPEDSSIYLCSALMTGGYTFGSGTRLTVV.

The V gene is TRBV7-8, the J gene TRBJ2-1, with TRBD2 identical over 9 bases. There are 16 residues in the CDR3. Trimming at V came to 2 bases and at J to 9 bases, leaving 11 bases not matched to a gene. CDR1 and CDR2 from the germline V gene are SGHVS and FQNEAQ. The CDR3 protein is CASSLSPRGRGSEQFF. For the CDR3, the DNA is TGTGCCAGCAGCTTATCCCCTCGCGGGAGGGGGAGTGAGCAGTTCTTC.

This clone appeared once. The chain employs TRBV5-5 and TRBJ1-3; no clear D. CDR3 length equals 14 residues. The V end lost 4 bases, the J end lost 0 bases, and 8 bases lay between the germline ends. Germline lookup yields CDR1 SGHKS and CDR2 YYEKEE (reference sequence). The CDR3 region has the DNA TGTGCCAGCAGCAGCCCGAGCTCTGGAAACACCATATATTTT. Translating gives CASSSPSSGNTIYF.

The DNA for the CDR3 is TGTGCCAGCAGCCCTACGGCTAGCGGATACAATGAGCAGTTCTTC. As protein: CASSPTASGYNEQFF. This chain links TRBV7-9 with TRBJ2-1; 7 positions match TRBD2. After removal of 5 bases from V and 4 bases from J, the junction contained 8 bases not matched to a gene. The CDR3 totals 15 residues. Germline CDR1 and CDR2: SEHNR and FQNEAQ (reference sequence).

The chain uses TRBV7-3 and TRBJ2-6; D is perhaps TRBD2 (6 bases). This CDR3 region has 20 residues. With 1 base removed from V and 2 bases from J, the gap between germline ends came to 21 bases. CDR1 and CDR2 from the germline V gene are SGHTA and FQGTGA. CDR3 in DNA: TGTGCCAGCAGCTTAAATGTTGCGGGAATCCCTGGTCCTGGGGCCAACGTCCTGACTTTC. It codes for CASSLNVAGIPGPGANVLTF.

The rearrangement uses TRBV7-9 and TRBJ2-1; tentatively, D is TRBD2 (5 bases). The CDR3 runs to 13 residues. In germline, CDR1 is SEHNR, CDR2 FQNEAQ (reference sequence). Trimming took off 0 bases at V and 11 bases at J, with 11 bases between the two ends. The CDR3 sequence is CASSLAGSIQQFF. In nucleotides, the CDR3 is TGTGCCAGCAGCTTAGCAGGGAGTATCCAGCAGTTCTTC.

The chain has TRBV2 and TRBJ1-5; 7 nucleotides agree with TRBD1. Per germline, CDR1 SNHLY and CDR2 FYNNEI. The CDR3 sequence is 14 residues long. V lost 3 bases to trimming and J lost 9 bases; unmatched junction nucleotides: 8. The CDR3 reads CASSELDRRWPQHF. The CDR3 region has the DNA TGTGCCAGCAGTGAGTTGGACAGGCGTTGGCCCCAGCATTTT.

This sequence joins TRBV2 and TRBJ2-1, with 12 positions matching TRBD1. The V segment lost 0 bases and the J segment 8 bases; nucleotides outside the gene matches: 2. Germline lookup yields CDR1 SNHLY and CDR2 FYNNEI. This CDR3 is 15 amino acids long. CDR3 sequence: CASSEAGQGAHEQFF. CDR3 coding DNA: TGTGCCAGCAGTGAAGCGGGACAGGGGGCTCATGAGCAGTTCTTC.

The chain has TRBV5-1 and TRBJ2-3; 10 bases line up with TRBD2. From germline, CDR1 is SGHRS and CDR2 YFSETQ. The CDR3 covers 19 residues. With V trimmed by 0 bases and J by 12 bases, 22 bases remained unmatched. The CDR3 reads CASSLGLLAGAHVDLPQYF. CDR3 DNA: TGCGCCAGCAGCTTGGGATTGCTAGCGGGAGCCCACGTAGACCTTCCCCAGTATTTT.

The chain employs TRBV10-2 and TRBJ2-1, with D maybe TRBD2 (5 bases). Germline loops: CDR1 WSHSY, CDR2 SAAADI. CDR3 length: 12 amino acids. Trimming stripped 7 bases from V and 6 bases from J, with 10 bases between. The DNA for the CDR3 is TGCGCCAGCAACGGAGGTGTCAATGAGCAGTTCTTC. Translated, it gives CASNGGVNEQFF.

The chain employs TRBV6-1 and TRBJ1-1; 9 nucleotides align to TRBD1. This CDR3 contains 15 residues. In germline, CDR1 is MNHNS, CDR2 SASEGT. The V segment lost 3 bases and the J segment 4 bases; nucleotides outside the gene matches: 6. CDR3 residues: CASSETGGASTEAFF. In nucleotides, the CDR3 is TGTGCCAGCAGTGAGACAGGGGGTGCGAGCACTGAAGCTTTCTTT.

The chain couples TRBV7-6 to TRBJ1-1, with D tentatively TRBD1 (5 bases). The CDR3 has 14 residues. CDR1 and CDR2 (germline): SGHVS, FNYEAQ. The ends were cut back, 2 bases at V and 1 base at J, with 8 bases in the middle. The CDR3 loop reads CASSLLGANTEAFF. The CDR3 region has the DNA TGTGCCAGCAGCTTACTAGGGGCGAACACTGAAGCTTTCTTT. Looking up the rest from reference TRBV7-6 and TRBJ1-1 gives the full variable domain: GAGVSQSPRYKVTKRGQDVALRCDPISGHVSLYWYRQALGQGPEFLTYFNYEAQQDKSGLPNDRFSAERPEGSISTLTIQRTEQRDSAMYRCASSLLGANTEAFFGQGTRLTVV.

The CDR3 protein is CASSLAGGTYEQYF. DNA of the CDR3: TGTGCCAGCAGCTTAGCGGGAGGAACCTACGAGCAGTACTTC. This chain uses TRBV7-3 with TRBJ2-7; 8 bases match TRBD2. From germline, CDR1 is SGHTA and CDR2 FQGTGA. V lost 2 bases to trimming and J lost 2 bases; unmatched junction nucleotides: 2. CDR3 length: 14 amino acids.

This sequence joins TRBV28 and TRBJ2-7; TRBD2 matches at 10 bases. V gave up 6 bases and J gave up 2 bases; unmatched junction bases: 10. Germline V gives CDR1 MDHEN, CDR2 SYDVKM. The CDR3 sequence is 16 residues long. This CDR3 reads CASRPPSGGGTYEQYF. The CDR3 region has the DNA TGTGCCAGCAGACCCCCAAGCGGGGGGGGCACCTACGAGCAGTACTTC.

This rearrangement joins TRBV6-1 to TRBJ2-5, with unresolved D. With 1 base removed from V and 2 bases from J, the gap between germline ends came to 11 bases. Germline-derived CDR1 and CDR2 are MNHNS and SASEGT. The CDR3 runs to 15 residues. This CDR3 is CASSEVGGLQETQYF. CDR3 coding DNA: TGTGCCAGCAGTGAAGTTGGTGGCTTACAAGAGACCCAGTACTTC.

This clone has more than one count but fewer than ten. This chain links TRBV10-3 with TRBJ1-2; 7 nucleotides match TRBD1. J lost 0 bases, V lost 4 bases, and 23 bases had no gene match. Germline assignment: CDR1 ENHRY and CDR2 SYGVKD. The CDR3 totals 21 residues. The CDR3 DNA follows: TGTGCCATCAGTGGGGGTGGGGGACAGAACCTTGCTACGGCTCCTAACTATGGCTACACCTTC. Its protein product is CAISGGGGQNLATAPNYGYTF.

The rearrangement uses TRBV2 and TRBJ2-1; 11 nucleotides line up with TRBD2. Germline trimming cut 6 bases from V and 8 bases from J; bases unmatched to any gene: 12. Germline CDR1 reads SNHLY; CDR2 reads FYNNEI. The CDR3 length is 16 residues. CDR3 sequence reads: CASSERGASGGYEQFF. In nucleotides, the CDR3 is TGTGCCAGCAGCGAAAGGGGGGCTAGCGGGGGGTATGAGCAGTTCTTC.